This TCR beta chain came from a study of response to subunit inactivated influenza vaccine. Study observations and caveats: Authors suggested each seasonal influenza vaccination recruits few new T cells.

Germline CDR1 and CDR2: SNHLY and FYNNEI. The V and J ends lost 4 bases and 4 bases respectively, with 14 bases between them. The CDR3 totals 14 residues. This clonotype has only a few counts. Its target is not known. Each CDR3 protein is one row after TCRdb ran MiXCR on the RT-PCR reads. There are around 570,000 distinct CDR3 sequences in the sample; 7.6% occur only once, and approximately 12% lies in the top ten. The rearrangement joins TRBV2 to TRBJ2-7; D is undetermined. The clonotype comes from a man between 50 and 69 years old who received an inactivated influenza vaccine. This specimen consisted of PBMCs from blood, obtained less than 30 months after vaccination. CDR3 sequence (DNA): TGTGCCAGCAGTGTTGTCCAAGGAGCGTACGAGCAGTACTTC. It is translated as CASSVVQGAYEQYF.